This T cell receptor (beta chain) appears in the sequencing data of a study of blood T cell repertoires in COVID-19. This CDR3 spans 15 amino acids. Germline trimming cut 0 bases from V and 5 bases from J; bases unmatched to any gene: 7. CDR1 and CDR2 (germline): KGHSH, LQKENI. Some clones are missing from TCRdb's copy, which holds only in-frame ones; the method was immunoSEQ multiplex PCR. Of 400,000 or so clones listed, more than 75% are singletons. This sequence originates from a man aged 40-50 years in a cohort exposed to, infected with or recovered from COVID-19 (not recorded which). The V gene is TRBV18, the J gene TRBJ2-7, with 7 nucleotides matching TRBD1. Sequenced material: PBMCs or T cells enriched from blood (not recorded which). CDR3 loop: CASSPPGQFDHEQYF. CDR3 coding DNA: TGTGCCAGCTCACCACCGGGACAGTTCGACCACGAGCAGTACTTC.